This TCR beta chain comes out of a study of blood T cell repertoires in COVID-19 (dated by TCRdb to the early 2020s). Regarding the complete study: Samples covering the acute and convalescent phases of COVID-19 were provided by collaborators in the United States, Italy and Spain. The material from the prospective study consisted of cDNA or gDNA derived from T cells, B-cell-depleted T cells, or PBMCs. Subjects who had been exposed to COVID-19, were actively infected with it, or had recovered from it provided the deeply sampled blood TCRbeta repertoires that made up the dataset. A freely available public database, intended as a resource for researchers studying the immune response to SARS-CoV-2, is where the repertoires were released. Samples came from the ongoing ImmuneRACE study (first 160 participants) plus 1,254 subjects from 6 global collaborators. Sample metadata almost always included a de-identified subject ID, COVID-19 status, age in years and sex. Where available, HLA class I and class II types were taken from metadata supplied by the sample provider and were not determined by assay-based typing. Here is what the overall study found, with its caveats: Clinical and demographic metadata were provided uncurated, with the amount varying by source and participant.

Concerning this clone: Its antigen target is currently unknown. Germline and junction disagree at one end, which may indicate a read error.

A second Seattle source provided samples from volunteer blood donors who had recovered from COVID-19. Collaborating institutions collected whole blood in K2EDTA tubes following their own protocols. Collaborator samples were shipped for TCRbeta analysis as frozen whole blood, isolated PBMCs, or DNA extracted from either sample type. TCRbeta CDR3 regions were amplified from genomic DNA by means of the immunoSEQ Assay, a bias-controlled multiplex PCR. Processing in the source paper ran as follows. Within the assay, amplification of reference gene primers was used to estimate how many nucleated cells each sample contained. To quantify the absolute abundance of each unique TCRbeta CDR3 rearrangement, sequence reads were collapsed and filtered. For each sample, productive Simpson clonality was calculated as the square root of Simpson's diversity index across productive rearrangements. Here the immuneACCESS table is served through TCRdb, limited to in-frame sequences with V and J called. Missing clones are a known gap in these copies; in checked studies unresolved V genes cover under half, and the rest lacks a known reason. V and J calls and clone size follow that table, whereas D and trimming were derived from the DNA. Recorded for this sample are 230,000 or so clones; roughly 82% of them occurred a single time. The ten largest clones take up around 2.4% of the sample.

The germline V gene provides CDR1 SGHDT and CDR2 YYEEEE. From cysteine to phenylalanine, the CDR3 is 11 amino acids long. Of all the DNA, just the CDR3 is kept, 33 bases in frame from base 1. The chain couples TRBV5-6 to TRBJ1-1, with the D gene not confidently named. The source of this sequence is a man in his forties who had recovered from COVID-19. Sequenced sample: peripheral blood. CDR3 protein: CASSLNIEAFF. The sequence in DNA is TGTGCCAGCAGCTTAAACATTGAAGCTTTCTTT.